This T cell receptor beta chain was identified in a study of T cells after yellow fever vaccination (dated by TCRdb to the late 2010s). About the study as a whole: Libraries from fractions with low cell numbers were prepared with the SMART-Seq v4 Ultra Low Input RNA kit. To track T-cell clones before and after primary and booster YFV17D yellow fever vaccination, bulk TCR alpha and beta repertoires were sequenced longitudinally. Two healthy male donors, one aged 18 to 30 and one aged 30 to 40 years, made up the cohort. Blood was drawn at multiple timepoints before and after primary and secondary immunization, with bulk PBMC replicates and cell subsets isolated.

Results the study describes overall, beyond this receptor: Most clones expanded after primary vaccination were re-detected after the booster (just under 97% of CD4 and around nine tenths of CD8), suggesting broad memory maintenance. Because abundant contaminating clonotypes from the bulk population could be contained in FACS-sorted repertoires, computational filtering was required. Compared with the primary T-cell response, the secondary T-cell response was weaker but faster, peaking on day 5 rather than day 15. Because only a couple of donors were included in the study, the extent to which the findings can be generalized is limited. A small fraction of clonotypes appeared in both the CD4 and CD8 compartments, likely as a result of convergent recombination.

TCRdb shows the sequencer as Illumina NovaSeq 6000. TCR cDNA was synthesized by 5'RACE template switching, through which a universal primer site and unique molecular identifiers were introduced. Priming for cDNA synthesis came from both the TCR alpha and TCR beta constant segments. Two PCR steps were used to amplify libraries, with sample barcodes and sequencing adapters being added in the second step. Sequencing of libraries was performed on Illumina HiSeq 2500 (2x100 bp) or NovaSeq (2x150 bp). Per the authors' processing: MIGEC handled demultiplexing of reads and collapsing into UMI consensus sequences, while MiXCR performed V(D)J alignment. Clonotypes responding to the vaccine were identified with edgeR on replicate PBMC samples, with the criteria of FDR below 0.01 and a log2 fold change above 5 up to day 15. CD4 or CD8 identity was assigned to each bulk clonotype according to whether the clonotype was present at higher abundance in the sequenced CD4 repertoire or the sequenced CD8 repertoire. TCRdb reprocessed the public reads (quality trimming at Q25 with fastp, clone calling with MiXCR) and kept in-frame beta chains. Rows merge per CDR3 protein into single entries with the most common DNA and genes. The V and J calls were determined by TCRdb, not by the authors. Present in this sample are some 300,000 distinct CDR3 sequences, roughly 9% of which were seen just once. Clones ranked in the top ten supply 3% to 4% of the sample.

From the germline V gene (reference sequence), CDR1 is SGHNT and CDR2 is YYREEE. V is reduced by 2 bases and J by 4 bases, leaving a spacing of 15 bases between them. Including cysteine and phenylalanine, the CDR3 has 15 amino acids. The kept DNA is CDR3 alone, 45 bases in frame from the first base. This clonotype has only a few counts. What antigen it recognizes has not been identified. There are no base qualities to consult, and no much larger clone falls within one base. What this sample's treatment or condition label stands for: live attenuated yellow fever vaccine strain. A standard Ficoll-Paque protocol was used to isolate PBMCs from peripheral blood. Dynabeads CD4 and CD8 positive selection kits were used to isolate the CD4 and CD8 T-cell fractions. TriZol was used to extract RNA from bulk PBMCs, from CD4 and CD8 fractions, and from dextramer-positive and dextramer-negative fractions.

This material consisted of CD4+ T cells sorted from PBMCs, taken 5 days after the yellow fever booster vaccination. The receptor chain draws on TRBV5-4 and TRBJ1-2, with a weak D call of TRBD1 (6 bases match). The sequence derives from a man aged 18 to 35 who received the YFV17D yellow fever vaccine. CDR3 reads: CASSLNQGMVYGYTF. In nucleotide form, the sequence is TGTGCCAGCAGCTTAAACCAGGGGATGGTCTATGGCTACACCTTC.